This T cell receptor beta chain stems from a study of blood T cell repertoires in COVID-19. Germline lookup yields CDR1 SGDLS and CDR2 YYNGEE. This CDR3 has 15 residues. Points on this clone: Germline and junction disagree at one end, which may indicate a read error.

The assay was immunoSEQ multiplex PCR, and TCRdb's table has in-frame clones only and misses some. The top ten hold approximately 10% of the sample, which has some 150,000 clones, over 80% seen once. Sequenced input: peripheral blood. V gene TRBV9 combines with J gene TRBJ2-1; 10 bases align to TRBD2. This receptor was taken from a woman of 80 years or more with acute or convalescent COVID-19. Here the CDR3 DNA reads TGTGCCAGCAGCGTTCGACTAGCGGGCTTAAATGAGCAATTCTTC. Translating gives CASSVRLAGLNEQFF.